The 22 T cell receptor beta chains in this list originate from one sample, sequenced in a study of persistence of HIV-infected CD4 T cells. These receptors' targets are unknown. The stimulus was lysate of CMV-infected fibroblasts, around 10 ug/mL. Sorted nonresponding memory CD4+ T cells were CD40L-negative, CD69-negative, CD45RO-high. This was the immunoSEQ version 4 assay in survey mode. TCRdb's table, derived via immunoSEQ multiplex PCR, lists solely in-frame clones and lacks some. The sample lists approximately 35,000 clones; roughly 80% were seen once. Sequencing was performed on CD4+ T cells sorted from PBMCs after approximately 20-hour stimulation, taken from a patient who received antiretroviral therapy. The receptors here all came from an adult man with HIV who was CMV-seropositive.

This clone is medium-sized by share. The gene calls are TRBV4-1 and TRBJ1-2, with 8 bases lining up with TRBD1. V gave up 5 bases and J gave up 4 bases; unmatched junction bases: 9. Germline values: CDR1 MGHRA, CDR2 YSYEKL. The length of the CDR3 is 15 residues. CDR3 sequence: CASSAPGQDTYGYTF. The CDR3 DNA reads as TGCGCCAGCAGCGCACCGGGACAGGACACCTATGGCTACACCTTC.

The CDR3 DNA is TGTGCCAGCAGCTTAGGGCGGGGGGCGGAGACCCAGTACTTC. Encoded protein: CASSLGRGAETQYF. This chain connects TRBV7-3 to TRBJ2-5; TRBD2 aligns across 8 bases. After removal of 2 bases from V and 5 bases from J, the junction contained 4 bases not matched to a gene. The CDR3 is made up of 14 amino acids. CDR1 SGHTA and CDR2 FQGTGA come from the germline V gene.

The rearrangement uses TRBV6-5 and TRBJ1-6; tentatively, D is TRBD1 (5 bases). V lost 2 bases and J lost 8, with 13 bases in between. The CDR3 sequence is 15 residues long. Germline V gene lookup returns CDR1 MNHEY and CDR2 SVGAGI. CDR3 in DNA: TGTGCCAGCAGTTACCTGACTACGGGGGATTCACCCCTCCACTTT. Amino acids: CASSYLTTGDSPLHF.

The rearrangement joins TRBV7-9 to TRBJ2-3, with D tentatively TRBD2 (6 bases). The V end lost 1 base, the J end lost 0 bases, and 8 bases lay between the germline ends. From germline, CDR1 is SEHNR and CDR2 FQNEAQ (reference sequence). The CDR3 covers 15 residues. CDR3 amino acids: CASSLGDSSTDTQYF. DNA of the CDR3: TGTGCCAGCAGCTTAGGGGACTCTAGCACAGATACGCAGTATTTT. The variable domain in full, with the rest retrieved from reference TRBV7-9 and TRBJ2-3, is DTGVSQNPRHKITKRGQNVTFRCDPISEHNRLYWYRQTLGQGPEFLTYFQNEAQLEKSRLLSDRFSAERPKGSFSTLEIQRTEQGDSAMYLCASSLGDSSTDTQYFGPGTRLTVL.

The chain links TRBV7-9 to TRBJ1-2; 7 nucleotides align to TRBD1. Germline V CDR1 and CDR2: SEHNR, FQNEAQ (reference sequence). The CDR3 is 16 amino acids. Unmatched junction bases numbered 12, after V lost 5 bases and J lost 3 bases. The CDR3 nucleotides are TGTGCCAGCAGCACCCGGTCAGGCAGGGGGGACTATGGCTACACCTTC. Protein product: CASSTRSGRGDYGYTF.

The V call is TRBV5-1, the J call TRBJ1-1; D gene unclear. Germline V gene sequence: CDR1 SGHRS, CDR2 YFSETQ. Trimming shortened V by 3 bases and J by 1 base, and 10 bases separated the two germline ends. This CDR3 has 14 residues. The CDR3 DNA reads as TGCGCCAGCAGCTCGGAACAGACGAACACTGAAGCTTTCTTT. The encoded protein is CASSSEQTNTEAFF. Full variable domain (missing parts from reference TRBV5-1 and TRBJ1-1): KAGVTQTPRYLIKTRGQQVTLSCSPISGHRSVSWYQQTPGQGLQFLFEYFSETQRNKGNFPGRFSGRQFSNSRSEMNVSTLELGDSALYLCASSSEQTNTEAFFGQGTRLTVV.

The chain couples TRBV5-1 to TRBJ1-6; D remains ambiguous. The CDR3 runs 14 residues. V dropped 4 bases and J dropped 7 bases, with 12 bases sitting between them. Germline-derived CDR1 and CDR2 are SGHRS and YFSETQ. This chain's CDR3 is CASSMDGSNSPLHF. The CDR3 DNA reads TGCGCCAGCAGCATGGACGGTTCGAATTCACCCCTCCACTTT.

CDR3 sequence (DNA): TGTGCCAGCAGCCTCGGGGTTCTTGGGTCGAATGAGCAGTTCTTC. It yields the protein CASSLGVLGSNEQFF. V gene TRBV7-3 combines with J gene TRBJ2-1, with D possibly being TRBD2 (5 bases). The V and J ends lost 5 bases and 7 bases respectively, with 18 bases between them. The CDR3 runs 15 residues. Germline CDR1 reads SGHTA; CDR2 reads FQGTGA. The entire variable domain, with the rest obtained from reference TRBV7-3 and TRBJ2-1, is as follows: GAGVSQTPSNKVTEKGKYVELRCDPISGHTALYWYRQSLGQGPEFLIYFQGTGAADDSGLPNDRFFAVRPEGSVSTLKIQRTERGDSAVYLCASSLGVLGSNEQFFGPGTRLTVL.

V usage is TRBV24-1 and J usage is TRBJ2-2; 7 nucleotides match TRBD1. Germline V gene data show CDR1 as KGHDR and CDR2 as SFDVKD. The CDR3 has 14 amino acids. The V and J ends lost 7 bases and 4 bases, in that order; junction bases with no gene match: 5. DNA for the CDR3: TGTGCCACCAGACAGGGGAGCTCCACCGGGGAGCTGTTTTTT. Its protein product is CATRQGSSTGELFF.

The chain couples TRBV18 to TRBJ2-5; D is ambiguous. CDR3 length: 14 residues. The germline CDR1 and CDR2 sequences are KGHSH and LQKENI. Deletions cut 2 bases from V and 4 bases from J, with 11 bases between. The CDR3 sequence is CASSPVLARETQYF. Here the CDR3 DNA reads TGTGCCAGCTCACCAGTCCTGGCACGAGAGACCCAGTACTTC.

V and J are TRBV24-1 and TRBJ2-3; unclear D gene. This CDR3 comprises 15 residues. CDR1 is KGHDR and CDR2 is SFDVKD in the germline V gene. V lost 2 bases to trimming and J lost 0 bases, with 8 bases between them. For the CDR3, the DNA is TGTGCCACCAGTGATTATGGGGTTAGCACAGATACGCAGTATTTT. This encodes CATSDYGVSTDTQYF.

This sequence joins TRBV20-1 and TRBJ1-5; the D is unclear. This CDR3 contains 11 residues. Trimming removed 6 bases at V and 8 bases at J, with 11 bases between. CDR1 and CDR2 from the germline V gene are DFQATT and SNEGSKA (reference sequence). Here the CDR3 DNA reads TGCAGTGCAACAGCTGGGGAGCCCCAGCATTTT. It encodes CSATAGEPQHF.

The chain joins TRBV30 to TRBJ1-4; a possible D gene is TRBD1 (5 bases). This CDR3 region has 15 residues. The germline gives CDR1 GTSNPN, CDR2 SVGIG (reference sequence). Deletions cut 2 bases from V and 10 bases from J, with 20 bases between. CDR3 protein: CAWSKRGSEAAKLFF. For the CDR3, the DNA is TGTGCCTGGAGTAAAAGGGGCTCCGAGGCCGCAAAACTGTTTTTT.

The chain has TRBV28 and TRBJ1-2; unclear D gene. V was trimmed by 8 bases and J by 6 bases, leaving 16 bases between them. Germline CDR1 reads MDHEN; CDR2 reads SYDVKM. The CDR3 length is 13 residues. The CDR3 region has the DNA TGTGCCAGCGGTCTCAGCGTTGCCGATGGCTACACCTTC. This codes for CASGLSVADGYTF.

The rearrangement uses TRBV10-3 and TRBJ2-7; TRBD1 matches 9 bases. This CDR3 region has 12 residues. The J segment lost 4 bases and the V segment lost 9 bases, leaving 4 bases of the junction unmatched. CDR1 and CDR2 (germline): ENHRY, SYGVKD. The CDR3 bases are TGTGCCATGGGACAGGGTGGGTACGAGCAGTACTTC. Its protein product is CAMGQGGYEQYF.

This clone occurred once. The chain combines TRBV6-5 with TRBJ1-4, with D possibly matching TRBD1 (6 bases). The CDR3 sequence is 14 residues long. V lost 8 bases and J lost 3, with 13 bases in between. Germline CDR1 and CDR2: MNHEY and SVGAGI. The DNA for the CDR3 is TGTGCCAGCGGCTGGACAGTTGCTAATGAAAAACTGTTTTTT. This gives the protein CASGWTVANEKLFF.

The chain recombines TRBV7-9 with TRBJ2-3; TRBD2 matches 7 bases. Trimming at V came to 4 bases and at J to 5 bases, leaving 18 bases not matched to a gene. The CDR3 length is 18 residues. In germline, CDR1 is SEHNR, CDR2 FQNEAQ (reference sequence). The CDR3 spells CASSSGLWGARGIDTQYF. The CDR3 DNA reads TGTGCCAGCAGCTCCGGACTCTGGGGAGCGCGGGGGATAGATACGCAGTATTTT.

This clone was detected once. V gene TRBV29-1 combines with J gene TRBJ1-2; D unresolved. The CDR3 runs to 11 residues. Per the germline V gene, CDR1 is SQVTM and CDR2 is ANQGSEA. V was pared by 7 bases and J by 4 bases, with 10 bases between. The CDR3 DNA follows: TGCAGCGCCCACGGAGCCTATGGCTACACCTTC. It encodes CSAHGAYGYTF.

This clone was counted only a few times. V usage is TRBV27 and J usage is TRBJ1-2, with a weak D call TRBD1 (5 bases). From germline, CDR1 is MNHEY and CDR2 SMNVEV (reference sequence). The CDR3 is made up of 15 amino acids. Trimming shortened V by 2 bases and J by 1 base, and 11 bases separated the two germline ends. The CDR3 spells CASSLISGGNYGYTF. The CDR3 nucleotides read TGTGCCAGCAGTTTAATATCCGGGGGTAACTATGGCTACACCTTC.

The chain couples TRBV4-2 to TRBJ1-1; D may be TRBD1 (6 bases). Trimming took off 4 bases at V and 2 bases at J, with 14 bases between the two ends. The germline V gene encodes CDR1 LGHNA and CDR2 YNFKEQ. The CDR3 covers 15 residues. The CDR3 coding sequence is TGTGCCAGCAGCCCTACATTACAGGGAAACACTGAAGCTTTCTTT. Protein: CASSPTLQGNTEAFF.

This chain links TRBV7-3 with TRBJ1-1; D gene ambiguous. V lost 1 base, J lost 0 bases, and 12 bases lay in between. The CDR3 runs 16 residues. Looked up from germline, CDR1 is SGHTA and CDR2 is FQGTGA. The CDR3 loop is CASSLKATGLNTEAFF. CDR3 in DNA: TGTGCCAGCAGCTTAAAGGCGACGGGGTTGAACACTGAAGCTTTCTTT.

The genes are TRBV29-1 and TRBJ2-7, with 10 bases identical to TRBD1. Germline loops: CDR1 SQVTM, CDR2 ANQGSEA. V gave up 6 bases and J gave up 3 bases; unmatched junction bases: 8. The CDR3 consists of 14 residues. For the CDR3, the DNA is TGCAGCGTCGGCCGGGACAGGGGATTCTACGAGCAGTACTTC. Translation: CSVGRDRGFYEQYF.